What follows is one T cell receptor (beta chain) and its context. What it binds is unknown. The data were obtained in a study of T cell responses to AZD1222 COVID-19 vaccine. Study overall: Both about-4-week and about-12-week second-dose recipients were combined. Study-level results: Within unmutated variant regions lay the reported targets of nearly half of spike-specific TCRs. CD4 TCRs associated with vaccination spanned spike, dominating at 160-218 and 743-854.

Method: immunoSEQ multiplex PCR; TCRdb's copy keeps in-frame clones and lacks some. The sample lists over 70,000 clones, 85% occurring once. The CDR3 runs to 14 residues. Germline V CDR1 and CDR2: DFQATT, SNEGSKA (reference sequence). V dropped 3 bases and J dropped 1 base, with 13 bases sitting between them. The sample was peripheral blood, taken on day 0 of AZD1222 vaccination. This clonotype was sampled from an adult in good health. The genes are TRBV20-1 and TRBJ2-7, with D unclear. The CDR3 loop is CSASPPRFSYEQYF. The CDR3 nucleotides read TGCAGTGCTAGTCCCCCTCGGTTTTCCTACGAGCAGTACTTC.